A single sample is the source of the 8 T cell receptor beta chains below, sequenced in a study of molecular identifiers for immune sequencing clone quantification. TCRdb itself ran the PCR reads through MiXCR, one entry per CDR3 protein. The sample contains under 600,000 distinct CDR3 sequences, about 22% of which appear only once. The specimen sequenced was naive CD8+ T cells from blood, with Jurkat cell RNA spiked in. Subset here: FACS-sorted CD8+CD4-CCR7+CD45RA+ naive T cells. The origin of the receptors is a human donor in good health. Some libraries in this study had Jurkat cell RNA spiked in.

This clonotype was recorded many times. The chain combines TRBV6-2 or TRBV6-3 with TRBJ1-1; D is undetermined. CDR1 and CDR2 from the germline V gene are MNHEY and SVGEGT. The CDR3 length is 12 residues. V was cut by 0 bases and J by 7 bases, with 6 bases left in between. The CDR3 loop reads CASSYSNVEAFF. CDR3 in DNA: TGTGCCAGCAGTTACTCGAATGTTGAAGCTTTCTTT.

About this clonotype: Being one base from a much bigger clone, this may be a read error. The CDR3 DNA reads as TGTGCCAGCAGCCACCCGGAGGGGCGTGAGTACCAAGAGACCCAGTACTTC. As protein: CASSHPEGREYQETQYF. This chain uses TRBV4-2 with TRBJ2-5; a possible D gene is TRBD2 (6 bases). Germline V gene data show CDR1 as LGHNA and CDR2 as YNFKEQ. The CDR3 runs 17 residues. The V gene lost 3 bases and the J gene lost 0 bases, with 17 bases spanning the gap.

The chain uses TRBV28 and TRBJ2-1; D ambiguous. The V gene's germline CDR1 is MDHEN and CDR2 SYDVKM. The CDR3 is 11 amino acids. V dropped 7 bases and J dropped 7 bases, with 8 bases sitting between them. The CDR3 protein is CASTMTNEQFF. As DNA, the CDR3 is TGTGCCAGCACCATGACAAATGAGCAGTTCTTC.

A word on this clonotype: With a much larger clone just one base away, this may be a read error. This chain joins TRBV18 and TRBJ1-1; D is unresolved. This CDR3 spans 12 amino acids. Germline assignment: CDR1 KGHSH and CDR2 LQKENI. The CDR3: CPSSPPNEPAFF. The DNA of the CDR3 is TGTCCCAGCTCACCCCCGAATGAACCAGCTTTCTTT. The full variable domain, rest sourced from reference TRBV18 and TRBJ1-1, is NAGVMQNPRHLVRRRGQEARLRCSPMKGHSHVYWYRQLPEEGLKFMVYLQKENIIDESGMPKERFSAEFPKEGPSILRIQQVVRGDSAAYFCPSSPPNEPAFFGQGTRLTVV.

The chain employs TRBV4-3 and TRBJ1-1, with no clear D. This CDR3 has 13 amino acids. Trimming took 0 bases from V and 2 from J, leaving 4 bases between them. Germline V gene data show CDR1 as LGHNA and CDR2 as YSLEER. CDR3 loop: CASSQDDNTEAFF. In DNA form, the CDR3 reads TGCGCCAGCAGCCAAGATGACAACACTGAAGCTTTCTTT.

This clonotype was seen many times. The chain uses TRBV6-2 or TRBV6-3 and TRBJ1-1; 8 bases agree with TRBD1. Germline V gene data show CDR1 as MNHEY and CDR2 as SVGEGT. The junction had 2 bases not matched to a gene; V was cut back by 0 bases and J by 5 bases. The CDR3 extends over 14 amino acids. CDR3 DNA: TGTGCCAGCAGTTACTCCTACAGGGGGACTGAAGCTTTCTTT. This translates into CASSYSYRGTEAFF.

The chain couples TRBV7-2 to TRBJ2-2; D not certain. The CDR3 consists of 13 residues. CDR1 is SGHTA and CDR2 is FQGNSA in the germline V gene. Trimming left V 2 bases short and J 8 bases short, with 9 bases between. Here the CDR3 DNA reads TGTACCAGCAGCTTACTGGAAGGAGGGGAGCTGTTTTTT. Translation: CTSSLLEGGELFF.

About this clonotype itself: Being one base from a much bigger clone, this may be a read error. V is TRBV5-3 and J is TRBJ1-4; D unresolved. TRBV5-3 is treated as an ORF (open reading frame) with a function not yet certain. This CDR3 is built from 17 residues. CDR3 residues: CASSFLSSAATNEKLFF. CDR3 coding DNA: TGTGCCAGCAGCTTTCTCTCGTCGGCCGCCACTAATGAAAAACTGTTTTTT.